Presented here are 20 T cell receptor beta chains from one specimen sequenced in a study of CD8+ T cells in alopecia areata. Treatment described: oral pan-JAK inhibitor, 5-10 mg twice daily. Sequencing used cDNA as its template, made by extracting RNA and reverse transcribing it. The repertoire was sequenced with immunoSEQ multiplex PCR; TCRdb's copy has only in-frame clones and lacks some. The table lists about 220,000 clones, 50% to 70% of them singletons, with 1.6% in the top ten. Sample: CD4+ T cells sorted from blood, taken at week 4, from a patient treated with tofacitinib. These receptors were taken from a human donor with alopecia areata.

The chain employs TRBV7-2 and TRBJ1-2; 8 bases line up with TRBD1. Germline values: CDR1 SGHTA, CDR2 FQGNSA. The CDR3 extends over 14 amino acids. The V segment lost 4 bases and the J segment 8 bases; nucleotides outside the gene matches: 9. CDR3 sequence reads: CASSSTQGARGYTF. CDR3 bases: TGTGCCAGCAGCTCTACGCAGGGGGCGCGGGGCTACACCTTC.

This chain uses TRBV20-1 with TRBJ2-5; D is uncertain. There are 10 residues in the CDR3. V lost 5 bases and J 5 bases, leaving 6 bases between the germline ends. Germline V CDR1 and CDR2: DFQATT, SNEGSKA (reference sequence). The CDR3 bases are TGCAGTGCTGCTAAGGAGACCCAGTACTTC. As protein: CSAAKETQYF.

The gene calls are TRBV29-1 and TRBJ2-5; D is unclear. Per germline, CDR1 SQVTM and CDR2 ANQGSEA. The CDR3 is 12 amino acids. V shed 5 bases and J shed 2 bases, with 9 bases lying between them. CDR3 coding DNA: TGCAGCGTTTGGGGAACGCAAGAGACCCAGTACTTC. Translation gives CSVWGTQETQYF.

CDR3 region: CASSPQGFGYTF. The CDR3 DNA follows: TGCGCCAGCAGCCCACAGGGGTTCGGCTACACCTTC. V gene TRBV5-1 combines with J gene TRBJ1-2; 7 nucleotides line up with TRBD1. V shed 4 bases, J shed 8 bases, and the junction held 5 bases outside the gene matches. The CDR3 length is 12 residues. The germline gives CDR1 SGHRS, CDR2 YFSETQ. Supplemented by reference TRBV5-1 and TRBJ1-2, the full variable domain reads KAGVTQTPRYLIKTRGQQVTLSCSPISGHRSVSWYQQTPGQGLQFLFEYFSETQRNKGNFPGRFSGRQFSNSRSEMNVSTLELGDSALYLCASSPQGFGYTFGSGTRLTVV.

This chain connects TRBV30 to TRBJ1-6; D is unresolved. V lost 0 bases, J lost 10 bases, and 16 bases lay in between. The CDR3 totals 15 residues. Germline V CDR1 and CDR2: GTSNPN, SVGIG (reference sequence). The CDR3 region has the DNA TGTGCCTGGAGTGTATTCGAGCGGCGGGAGTCACCCCTCCACTTT. This translates into CAWSVFERRESPLHF. Supplemented by reference TRBV30 and TRBJ1-6, the full variable domain reads SQTIHQWPATLVQPVGSPLSLECTVEGTSNPNLYWYRQAAGRGLQLLFYSVGIGQISSEVPQNLSASRPQDRQFILSSKKLLLSDSGFYLCAWSVFERRESPLHFGNGTRLTVT.

The rearrangement joins TRBV14 to TRBJ2-7; a possible D gene is TRBD2 (6 bases). Germline CDR1 and CDR2: SGHDN and FVKESK. The CDR3 is 13 amino acids. The V and J ends lost 3 bases and 3 bases respectively, with 9 bases between them. The chain's CDR3 is CASSHREDYEQYF. Here the CDR3 DNA reads TGTGCCAGCAGCCACAGGGAGGACTACGAGCAGTACTTC.

This clone was seen a few times. V gene TRBV7-2 combines with J gene TRBJ2-1, with TRBD1 identical over 7 bases. J lost 4 bases, V lost 1 base, and 4 bases had no gene match. Per germline, CDR1 SGHTA and CDR2 FQGNSA. There are 15 residues in the CDR3. CDR3 nucleotides: TGTGCCAGCAGCTTAGTGGGACAGATATACAATGAGCAGTTCTTC. It yields the protein CASSLVGQIYNEQFF.

The chain has TRBV5-4 and TRBJ2-7; a weak D match, TRBD1 (5 bases). The V end lost 2 bases, the J end lost 2 bases, and 8 bases lay between the germline ends. The CDR3 covers 13 residues. The germline V gene has CDR1 SGHNT and CDR2 YYREEE (reference sequence). In DNA, the CDR3 is TGTGCCAGCAGCTTACAGGCAGCCTACGAGCAGTACTTC. It is translated as CASSLQAAYEQYF.

The chain joins TRBV7-9 to TRBJ2-6; perhaps TRBD1 as D (5 bases). Trimming took 3 bases from V and 0 from J, leaving 12 bases between them. Per germline, CDR1 SEHNR and CDR2 FQNEAQ (reference sequence). CDR3 size: 17 residues. The CDR3 loop reads CASSLNGDSSGANVLTF. The CDR3 DNA sequence: TGTGCCAGCAGCTTGAACGGCGACAGCTCTGGGGCCAACGTCCTGACTTTC.

The rearrangement links TRBV5-1 to TRBJ2-3; D is possibly TRBD1 (7 bases). V lost 2 bases, J lost 3 bases, and 16 bases lay in between. Germline assignment: CDR1 SGHRS and CDR2 YFSETQ. CDR3 length equals 16 residues. CDR3 sequence (DNA): TGCGCCAGCAGCTTATTAGGAGGGGGCAGGACAGATACGCAGTATTTT. This codes for CASSLLGGGRTDTQYF. Supplemented by reference TRBV5-1 and TRBJ2-3, the full variable domain reads KAGVTQTPRYLIKTRGQQVTLSCSPISGHRSVSWYQQTPGQGLQFLFEYFSETQRNKGNFPGRFSGRQFSNSRSEMNVSTLELGDSALYLCASSLLGGGRTDTQYFGPGTRLTVL.

V usage is TRBV30 and J usage is TRBJ2-1, with D tentatively TRBD1 or TRBD2 (5 bases each). Germline V CDR1 and CDR2: GTSNPN, SVGIG (reference sequence). The CDR3 runs 13 residues. V gave up 0 bases and J gave up 10 bases, with 13 bases separating them. DNA for the CDR3: TGTGCCTGGAGTGTACTGAGGGGAGACGAGCAGTTCTTC. Amino acid sequence: CAWSVLRGDEQFF. The complete variable domain, with remaining parts taken from reference TRBV30 and TRBJ2-1, reads SQTIHQWPATLVQPVGSPLSLECTVEGTSNPNLYWYRQAAGRGLQLLFYSVGIGQISSEVPQNLSASRPQDRQFILSSKKLLLSDSGFYLCAWSVLRGDEQFFGPGTRLTVL.

The chain's CDR3 is CASSELTVETQYF. The CDR3, as DNA: TGTGCCAGCAGTGAATTAACGGTGGAGACCCAGTACTTC. The chain joins TRBV25-1 to TRBJ2-5, with unresolved D. Per germline, CDR1 MGHDK and CDR2 SYGVNS. The germline V and J ends were trimmed by 1 base and 5 bases, with 8 bases remaining between them. This CDR3 comprises 13 residues.

The rearrangement uses TRBV25-1 and TRBJ1-2; D is ambiguous. Germline values: CDR1 MGHDK, CDR2 SYGVNS. This CDR3 is built from 12 residues. V lost 3 bases to trimming and J lost 5 bases, with 7 bases between them. The CDR3 DNA reads as TGTGCCAGCAGTGACCCTTTTTATGGCTACACCTTC. Translation gives CASSDPFYGYTF.

The V and J genes are TRBV30 and TRBJ1-5, with 7 bases lining up with TRBD1. V was clipped by 3 bases and J by 2 bases; unmatched bases: 7. CDR1 is GTSNPN, CDR2 SVGIG, per germline (reference sequence). There are 15 residues in the CDR3. The CDR3 reads CAWSPGGAGNQPQHF. The CDR3 DNA is TGTGCCTGGAGCCCAGGGGGGGCTGGCAATCAGCCCCAGCATTTT.

This clone came up a few times. V gene TRBV29-1 combines with J gene TRBJ1-2; 9 bases line up with TRBD1. CDR3 length: 12 amino acids. Germline V gene lookup returns CDR1 SQVTM and CDR2 ANQGSEA. Trimming removed 4 bases from V and 8 bases from J; junction bases left unmatched: 5. The CDR3 region has the DNA TGCAGCGTTGTGTCTGACAGGGGGGGCTACACCTTC. It encodes CSVVSDRGGYTF.

The chain combines TRBV5-1 with TRBJ2-5; D uncertain. With 0 bases removed from V and 4 bases from J, the gap between germline ends came to 10 bases. The CDR3 has 14 residues. Germline CDR1 is SGHRS and CDR2 is YFSETQ. DNA for the CDR3: TGCGCCAGCAGCTTGGACAGTTTTGTAGAGACCCAGTACTTC. The encoded protein is CASSLDSFVETQYF.

This clone has only a few counts. V usage is TRBV30 and J usage is TRBJ1-2, with D possibly matching TRBD1 (5 bases). Germline values: CDR1 GTSNPN, CDR2 SVGIG (reference sequence). CDR3 size: 15 residues. Trimming took off 2 bases at V and 2 bases at J, with 15 bases between the two ends. The CDR3 here is CAWSIPGRRNYGYTF. The CDR3 DNA reads TGTGCCTGGAGTATACCGGGACGGAGGAACTATGGCTACACCTTC.

The chain joins TRBV7-2 to TRBJ1-5; 7 bases agree with TRBD1. The CDR3 covers 15 residues. V was pared by 1 base and J by 3 bases, with 3 bases of the junction left unmatched. CDR1 is SGHTA and CDR2 is FQGNSA in the germline V gene. In nucleotides, the CDR3 is TGTGCCAGCAGCTTAGGACAGGGCCACAATCAGCCCCAGCATTTT. As protein: CASSLGQGHNQPQHF. The full variable domain, its missing parts supplied by reference TRBV7-2 and TRBJ1-5, is GAGVSQSPSNKVTEKGKDVELRCDPISGHTALYWYRQSLGQGLEFLIYFQGNSAPDKSGLPSDRFSAERTGGSVSTLTIQRTQQEDSAVYLCASSLGQGHNQPQHFGDGTRLSIL.

This clone was detected a few times. The chain uses TRBV4-2 and TRBJ2-3; 14 nucleotides agree with TRBD2. The length of the CDR3 is 14 residues. V was pared by 6 bases and J by 5 bases, with 1 base of the junction left unmatched. Germline CDR1 reads LGHNA; CDR2 reads YNFKEQ. Written as DNA, the CDR3 is TGTGCCAGCAGTGGGACTAGCGGGGGAGATACGCAGTATTTT. This translates into CASSGTSGGDTQYF.

The chain uses TRBV19 and TRBJ2-3; D not certain. The CDR3 consists of 15 residues. Germline CDR1 reads LNHDA; CDR2 reads SQIVND (reference sequence). V was trimmed by 8 bases and J by 5 bases, leaving 20 bases between them. CDR3 DNA: TGTGCCAGTCGTTTAACGGTCGCCCGGCTAGATACGCAGTATTTT. It encodes CASRLTVARLDTQYF.